The sequence of this TCR beta chain was determined in a study of blood T cell repertoires in COVID-19. Germline V CDR1 and CDR2: SGHTA, FQGNSA. The CDR3 contains 17 residues. Trimming cost V 6 bases and J 0 bases, with 15 bases left between them. This clone was seen only a few times. The table came from immunoSEQ multiplex PCR; TCRdb's copy has only in-frame clones and leaves some out. The sample carries tens of thousands of clones, around four fifths recorded once. Sequencing was done on a sample of peripheral blood. This receptor was identified in a woman in her seventies with acute or convalescent COVID-19. V and J are TRBV7-2 and TRBJ1-6; D not resolved. The CDR3 protein is CASSRSPSSSYNSPLHF. The CDR3 DNA sequence: TGTGCCAGCAGTCGTAGTCCTTCGAGCTCCTATAATTCACCCCTCCACTTT.